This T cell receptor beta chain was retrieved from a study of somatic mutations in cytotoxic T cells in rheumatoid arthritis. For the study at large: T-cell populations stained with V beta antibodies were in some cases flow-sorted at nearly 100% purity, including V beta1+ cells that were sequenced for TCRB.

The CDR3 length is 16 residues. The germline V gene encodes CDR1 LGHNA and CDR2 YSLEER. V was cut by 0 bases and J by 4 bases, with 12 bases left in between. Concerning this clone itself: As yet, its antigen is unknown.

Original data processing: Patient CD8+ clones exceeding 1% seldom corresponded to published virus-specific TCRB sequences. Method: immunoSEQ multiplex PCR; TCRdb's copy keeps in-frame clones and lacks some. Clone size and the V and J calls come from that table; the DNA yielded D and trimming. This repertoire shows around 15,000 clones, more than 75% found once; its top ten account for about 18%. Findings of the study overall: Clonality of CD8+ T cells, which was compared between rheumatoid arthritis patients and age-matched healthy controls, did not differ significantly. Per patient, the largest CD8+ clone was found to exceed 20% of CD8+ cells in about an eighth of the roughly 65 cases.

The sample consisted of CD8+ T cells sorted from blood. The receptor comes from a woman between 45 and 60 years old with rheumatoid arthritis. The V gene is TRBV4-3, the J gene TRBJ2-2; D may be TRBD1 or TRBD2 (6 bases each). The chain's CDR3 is CASSQDGGRVTGELFF. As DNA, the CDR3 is TGCGCCAGCAGCCAAGACGGGGGCAGGGTCACCGGGGAGCTGTTTTTT.